These 8 T cell receptor beta chains were all obtained from the same sample, sequenced in a study of T cell repertoires in aging, cancer and after chemotherapy. TCR beta rearrangements were amplified from peripheral blood genomic DNA. TRB rearrangements spanning V, D and J were amplified using mixed TRB-A/B primers. TCRdb re-analysed the multiplex PCR reads in MiXCR, keeping a single row per CDR3 protein. The data show around 1,800 distinct CDR3 sequences, with 32% seen just once and roughly 47% held by the top ten. Source material: blood. These receptors originate from a human donor with a blood cancer.

This clonotype is classed as medium-sized. The rearrangement joins TRBV19 to TRBJ2-5; possibly TRBD1 or TRBD2 for D (5 bases each). There are 13 residues in the CDR3. Germline lookup yields CDR1 LNHDA and CDR2 SQIVND (reference sequence). V lost 4 bases and J 4 bases, leaving 10 bases between the germline ends. The CDR3 coding sequence is TGTGCCAGTAGTAACACTAGGGGAGAGACCCAGTACTTC. Residues: CASSNTRGETQYF.

This clonotype has a handful of counts. The chain combines TRBV6-5 with TRBJ1-1, with unresolved D. The V gene's germline CDR1 is MNHEY and CDR2 SVGAGI. Trimming left V 5 bases short and J 1 base short, with 8 bases between. The CDR3 has 13 residues. CDR3 in amino acids: CASSPPGNTEAFF. Here the CDR3 DNA reads TGTGCCAGCAGTCCCCCCGGGAACACTGAAGCTTTCTTT.

This clonotype was counted a single time. The chain links TRBV30 to TRBJ1-5; D is undetermined. The germline CDR1 and CDR2 sequences are GTSNPN and SVGIG (reference sequence). V was clipped by 1 base and J by 7 bases, with 17 bases between them. The length of the CDR3 is 15 residues. The CDR3 here is CAWSDAGGYKQPQHF. The CDR3 DNA is TGTGCCTGGAGTGACGCAGGCGGCTATAAACAGCCCCAGCATTTT.

V gene TRBV6-5 combines with J gene TRBJ1-4; TRBD1 matches at 9 bases. With 6 bases clipped from V and 0 bases from J, the junction kept 14 bases outside the gene matches. The CDR3 is 19 residues long. Germline V gene data show CDR1 as MNHEY and CDR2 as SVGAGI. The CDR3 DNA is TGTGCCAGCAGAGGAGTCATATGGGACAGGGAGGCAACTAATGAAAAACTGTTTTTT. Its translation: CASRGVIWDREATNEKLFF.

The V call is TRBV5-1, the J call TRBJ2-7, with D perhaps matching TRBD2 (8 bases). V was cut by 5 bases and J by 3 bases, with 18 bases left in between. Germline V gene lookup returns CDR1 SGHRS and CDR2 YFSETQ. The CDR3 runs to 15 residues. CDR3 bases: TGCGCCAGCAGGGCGGGGACAGCGGGGGACTACGAGCAGTACTTC. Translated, it gives CASRAGTAGDYEQYF.

The chain is built from TRBV6-5 and TRBJ2-7; D unresolved. Germline-derived CDR1 and CDR2 are MNHEY and SVGAGI. V gave up 6 bases and J gave up 6 bases, with 9 bases separating them. This CDR3 has 11 amino acids. This chain's CDR3 is CASSALSEQYF. The CDR3 bases are TGTGCCAGCAGCGCTCTCTCCGAGCAGTACTTC.

The chain carries TRBV5-1 and TRBJ2-7; D is ambiguous. V was shortened by 0 bases and J by 2 bases, with 12 bases between the two germline ends. Germline V gives CDR1 SGHRS, CDR2 YFSETQ. This CDR3 is 15 amino acids long. As DNA, the CDR3 is TGCGCCAGCAGCTTGGAAGGACGGAATGCCTACGAGCAGTACTTC. Translation gives CASSLEGRNAYEQYF.

A word on this clonotype: A much bigger clone sits one base away, suggesting this may be a read error. This CDR3 is CASRKNTEGFF. The CDR3 DNA follows: TGTGCCAGCAGGAAAAACACTGAAGGTTTCTTT. This chain connects TRBV12-3 or TRBV12-4 to TRBJ1-1; D uncertain. There are 11 residues in the CDR3.